One and the same sample provided the 5 T cell receptor beta chains below, sequenced in a study of blood T cell repertoires in COVID-19. Sequencing was performed with immunoSEQ multiplex PCR; in TCRdb, only in-frame clones are kept and a portion is missing. Of approximately 200,000 clones in the sample, roughly 90% were seen once. The specimen sequenced was peripheral blood. These receptors came from a man between 70 and 80 years old with acute or convalescent COVID-19.

This clone was found a few times. CDR3 sequence (DNA): TGTGCCAGCAGCGCTAGCGGGAGTGGCCCCTACGAGCAGTACTTC. It translates to CASSASGSGPYEQYF. The rearrangement uses TRBV2 and TRBJ2-7, with 10 nucleotides matching TRBD2. After removal of 6 bases from V and 2 bases from J, the junction contained 7 bases not matched to a gene. Germline V gene sequence: CDR1 SNHLY, CDR2 FYNNEI. The CDR3 is 15 residues long.

V and J are TRBV5-6 and TRBJ1-2; 9 bases align to TRBD1. The CDR3 consists of 15 residues. Germline loops: CDR1 SGHDT, CDR2 YYEEEE. V lost 3 bases and J lost 2; bases outside the gene matches: 5. This CDR3 is CASSSQGARNYGYTF. The CDR3 DNA reads TGTGCCAGCAGCTCACAGGGGGCGCGGAACTATGGCTACACCTTC.

This rearrangement joins TRBV6-1 to TRBJ2-7; 7 positions agree with TRBD2. V gave up 2 bases and J gave up 0 bases; unmatched junction bases: 10. Germline V gives CDR1 MNHNS, CDR2 SASEGT. This CDR3 region has 17 residues. For the CDR3, the DNA is TGTGCCAGCAGTGAATATCAGAGCGGGGTCTCCTCCTACGAGCAGTACTTC. Its translation is CASSEYQSGVSSYEQYF.

This clone was seen a single time. V gene TRBV15 combines with J gene TRBJ2-5, with 7 nucleotides matching TRBD2. The CDR3 is 15 amino acids. Germline V gene lookup returns CDR1 LNHNV and CDR2 YYDKDF (reference sequence). The V segment lost 0 bases and the J segment 1 base; nucleotides outside the gene matches: 2. Written as DNA, the CDR3 is TGTGCCACCAGCAGAGAATCTAGCGGCCAAGAGACCCAGTACTTC. Protein: CATSRESSGQETQYF.

The V gene is TRBV6-6, the J gene TRBJ1-6; 7 nucleotides agree with TRBD1. The CDR3 covers 15 residues. Germline CDR1 MNHNY, CDR2 SVGAGI (reference sequence). With 0 bases clipped from V and 7 bases from J, the junction kept 3 bases outside the gene matches. The CDR3 reads CASSYSTRGNSPLHF. Written as DNA, the CDR3 is TGTGCCAGCAGTTACTCGACCAGGGGGAATTCACCCCTCCACTTT.